This TCR beta chain comes out of a study of vaccination and CD4 T cells after COVID-19 (dated 2022 in TCRdb). Regarding the study in general: SARS-CoV-2 positivity had been established in the convalescent patients by nasal swab PCR, and mild disease was recorded in several of these patients and severe disease in one. Post-vaccine blood samples were obtained a median of approximately 70 days after the second vaccine dose, with a range of about 13 to 241 days. The spike-specific CD4+ TCR repertoire was compared before and after mRNA vaccination in over nine COVID-19 convalescent patients and a few infection-naive healthy vaccine recipients. Two doses of either the Pfizer-BioNTech BNT162b2 vaccine (n=8) or the Moderna mRNA-1273 vaccine (n=2) were administered to participants. Six males and four females were included in the convalescent cohort, with two Hispanic individuals, seven Caucasians, two Asians and one multiracial person represented. Post-COVID blood samples from convalescent patients were collected a median of approximately 100 days after diagnosis, with a range of roughly 30 to 161 days. Overall study results and their limits: Of the vaccine-specific clones found in convalescent patients, nearly all (304 of 307) were mono-reactive for SARS-CoV-2 spike instead of being cross-reactive with common cold coronaviruses. Although the median number of SARS-CoV-2-reactive clonotypes went up from around 20 after infection to about 38 after vaccination, the increase was not significant. The number of convalescent patients in the study was relatively small, and the study did not examine early timepoints following natural infection. Among the post-vaccine SARS-CoV-2-reactive clones in convalescent patients, a median roughly 85% showed up only after vaccination, which suggests vaccine-specific priming.

Reading the germline V gene (reference sequence) gives CDR1 WNHNN and CDR2 SYGVQD. Its CDR3 holds 14 amino acids, cysteine through phenylalanine. Solely the CDR3 DNA is kept, with 42 bases framed from the first base. Here V drops 5 bases and J drops 3 bases, and the junction holds 0 bases not matched to any gene. The library was built by means of PCR. The instrument was an Illumina iSeq 100. The study's own analysis went as follows. Non-productive sequences were filtered out, and CDR3s that did not start with C, did not end with F or W, or were shorter than 7 amino acids were discarded. Using R version 3.6.1, CDR3 homology was evaluated through Levenshtein distances (stringdist) along with unrooted phylogenetic trees (ape). TCRdb reran the public reads through fastp at Q25 and MiXCR, keeping productive beta chains. One record per CDR3 amino acid sequence lists the most common genes and DNA. The V and J calls and clone size come from TCRdb's table, not from the authors' own analysis. A total of approximately 17,000 distinct CDR3 sequences appear in this sample, around 63% of them only once. The ten largest clones represent roughly 1.1% of the sample.

As for this clonotype: Its antigen is currently not known. Base qualities are not recorded, but no much larger clone differs from it by a single base.

The convalescent patients' positive SARS-CoV-2 PCR tests fell between March and December 2020, which was before the Alpha, Beta and Delta variants emerged in the United States. Ficoll-Paque Plus gradient centrifugation was used to isolate PBMCs from whole blood, and the isolated PBMCs were then either used fresh or cryopreserved at -140C. This receptor was obtained from a human donor who had recovered from COVID-19. The sample was CD4+ T cells from blood, taken after SARS-CoV-2 vaccination. The chain was built from TRBV10-1 and TRBJ2-2; TRBD2 aligns with 10 central bases. The CDR3 here reads CASSLAGDTGELFF. The DNA sequence is as follows: TGCGCCAGCAGTCTAGCGGGGGACACCGGGGAGCTGTTTTTT.